These T cell receptor beta chains were read from a single sample in a study of cytomegalovirus exposure and HLA in healthy donors. Clones were sequenced by immunoSEQ multiplex PCR, and TCRdb holds only the in-frame ones, with some missing. The sample includes about 84,000 clones, roughly 78% of them seen just once. Sequencing was done on a sample of PBMCs. The receptors were sampled from a male donor in good health and CMV-seropositive. The CDR3 runs from the conserved cysteine through the conserved F or W. D genes are given only for firm matches. Size is stated for part of the rows, as once, few or many counts, or as a class when the clone is expanded.

J gene,D gene,V gene,clone size,CDR3 DNA,CDR3 protein
TRBJ1-1,NA,TRBV19,NA,TGTGCCAGTAGTATAGGGCCTCCCCCAAAGACTGAAGCTTTCTTT,CASSIGPPPKTEAFF
TRBJ2-7,TRBD1,TRBV18,NA,TGTGCCAGCTCACTGGGACAGGGAAACTACGAGCAGTACTTC,CASSLGQGNYEQYF
TRBJ2-5,NA,TRBV5-1,NA,TGCGCCAGCAGCTTGGGCGACGGGGTGTTAGAGACCCAGTACTTC,CASSLGDGVLETQYF
TRBJ2-4,TRBD2,TRBV7-9,once,TGTGCCAGCAGCCCCGGGACTAGCGGGATAATCGACATTCAGTACTTC,CASSPGTSGIIDIQYF
TRBJ2-3,TRBD2,TRBV6-5,once,TGTGCCAGCAAAGCGGGACCCACAGATACGCAGTATTTT,CASKAGPTDTQYF
TRBJ1-2,TRBD1,TRBV28,NA,TGTGCCAGCAGTGCAGGGGGATCGGTCTATGGCTACACCTTC,CASSAGGSVYGYTF
TRBJ1-1,NA,TRBV19,NA,TGTGCCAGTAAGCCCCGACAGAACACTGAAGCTTTCTTT,CASKPRQNTEAFF
TRBJ2-1,NA,TRBV15,once,TGTGCCACCAGCAGAGATGGGGGCAACAATGAGCAGTTCTTC,CATSRDGGNNEQFF
TRBJ2-7,TRBD1,TRBV5-6,few,TGTGCCAGCAGCTTTTGGGACAGGCGCACCTACGAGCAGTACTTC,CASSFWDRRTYEQYF
TRBJ2-4,NA,TRBV4-3,few,TGCGCCAGCAGCCAAGATAACACGGATACTAAGCTAGCCAAAAACATTCAGTACTTC,CASSQDNTDTKLAKNIQYF
TRBJ2-2,TRBD2,TRBV6-5,NA,TGTGCCAGCAGTTCCCTAGCGGGAGACGCCGGGGAGCTGTTTTTT,CASSSLAGDAGELFF
TRBJ2-1,TRBD2,TRBV5-4,NA,TGTGCCAGCAGCATATTAGCGGGAGGCGACAATGAGCAGTTCTTC,CASSILAGGDNEQFF
TRBJ2-1,NA,TRBV5-1,NA,TGCGCCAGCAGCTTAGTTAGTCAGGGTGTTAGCGAGCAGTTCTTC,CASSLVSQGVSEQFF
TRBJ2-5,NA,TRBV2,NA,TGTGCCAGCAGTCCTCGAGAAGAGACCCAGTACTTC,CASSPREETQYF
TRBJ2-7,NA,TRBV28,NA,TGTGCCAGCAGGCCGACGGGAAACTACGAGCAGTACTTC,CASRPTGNYEQYF
TRBJ1-2,TRBD1,TRBV7-2,NA,TGTGCCAGCAGCCTCAGGGGGCGCCAGGAGGGCTACACCTTC,CASSLRGRQEGYTF
TRBJ2-3,NA,TRBV11-2,NA,TGTGCCAGCAGCTTAGCTCCACCCCCGCGGGATACGCAGTATTTT,CASSLAPPPRDTQYF
TRBJ2-7,TRBD2,TRBV5-1,NA,TGCGCCAGCAGCCCGGGACTAGCGGGAGGGCGGTCGGGGGAGCAGTACTTC,CASSPGLAGGRSGEQYF
TRBJ2-5,NA,TRBV25-1,NA,TGTGCCAGCACCCCTAGGACCGGGGGGACCCAGTACTTC,CASTPRTGGTQYF
TRBJ1-1,NA,TRBV6-6,NA,TGTGCCAGCAGTTACTCGTCCAGGCCCATGAACACTGAAGCTTTCTTT,CASSYSSRPMNTEAFF
TRBJ1-1,NA,TRBV28,NA,TGTGCCAGCTCGCCGGGCGGTGGGAGGAACACTGAAGCTTTCTTT,CASSPGGGRNTEAFF
TRBJ2-7,NA,TRBV30,NA,TGTGCCTGGAGTGTACGGGTCGGATACTACGAGCAGTACTTC,CAWSVRVGYYEQYF
TRBJ2-5,NA,TRBV28,NA,TGTGCCAGCAGCTCCCGAGCGCTAGAGACCCAGTACTTC,CASSSRALETQYF
TRBJ2-3,TRBD1,TRBV5-1,once,TGCGCCAGCACTGCAAGAAGACAGGGGAATTGGGACACAGATACGCAGTATTTT,CASTARRQGNWDTDTQYF
TRBJ2-5,NA,TRBV10-1,once,TGCGCCAGCAGGGGACAACGCCCTGAAGAGACCCAGTACTTC,CASRGQRPEETQYF
TRBJ2-5,TRBD2,TRBV6-1,few,TGTGCCAGCAGCTCCTTAGCGGGGACCGAAGAGACCCAGTACTTC,CASSSLAGTEETQYF
TRBJ2-4,NA,TRBV5-1,NA,TGCGCCAGCAGCCCGGAAGGGAGAGTTACCATTCAGTACTTC,CASSPEGRVTIQYF
TRBJ2-1,TRBD2,TRBV7-8,NA,TGTGCCAGCAGCTTAGGGCTAGCGGGAGGCTACAATGAGCAGTTCTTC,CASSLGLAGGYNEQFF
TRBJ1-4,TRBD1,TRBV7-9,few,TGTGCCAGCAGCAAACCCAGCAGGGGGGAAAGAAAACTGTTTTTT,CASSKPSRGERKLFF
TRBJ2-2,NA,TRBV5-1,NA,TGCGCCAGCAGCTTGGTTCCGGTCACCGGGGAGCTGTTTTTT,CASSLVPVTGELFF
TRBJ1-2,TRBD1,TRBV7-8,NA,TGTGCCAGCAGCTCAGTAGTGGGGACAGGGGGCGGCGGCTACACCTTC,CASSSVVGTGGGGYTF
TRBJ2-5,TRBD2,TRBV5-1,NA,TGCGCCAGCAGAGCTAGCGGGAGGACGGAGACCCAGTACTTC,CASRASGRTETQYF
TRBJ2-1,TRBD2,TRBV6-1,NA,TGTGCCAGCAGTGATTCCAGGACTAGCGGGAGCAATGAGCAGTTCTTC,CASSDSRTSGSNEQFF
TRBJ1-2,NA,TRBV27,NA,TGTGCCGGCAGTTTGGTTCGGGGTACCGGCTACACCTTC,CAGSLVRGTGYTF
TRBJ1-1,NA,TRBV30,NA,TGTGCCTGGAGCAGAATGAACACTGAAGCTTTCTTT,CAWSRMNTEAFF
TRBJ2-1,TRBD2,TRBV9,once,TGTGCCAGCAGCTCACGTCCGACTAGCGGGGTATACAATGAGCAGTTCTTC,CASSSRPTSGVYNEQFF
TRBJ2-2,TRBD2,TRBV19,NA,TGTGCCAGTAGTCCCTGGACTAGCGGAAACACCGGGGAGCTGTTTTTT,CASSPWTSGNTGELFF
TRBJ2-1,TRBD2,TRBV27,NA,TGTGCCAGCAGTATCCCTAGCGGGAGCGGGTACAATGAGCAGTTCTTC,CASSIPSGSGYNEQFF
TRBJ2-7,TRBD1,TRBV6-1,NA,TGTGCCAGCAGTGGCGCCGGGACAGGGAGCACCTACGAGCAGTACTTC,CASSGAGTGSTYEQYF
TRBJ1-2,NA,TRBV9,NA,TGTGCCAGCAGCGTAGAGCCAGGGGTCAACTATGGCTACACCTTC,CASSVEPGVNYGYTF
TRBJ2-5,TRBD2,TRBV6-6,NA,TGTGCCAGCGGGTCTAGCGGGGGGCAAGAGACCCAGTACTTC,CASGSSGGQETQYF
TRBJ2-7,TRBD2,TRBV19,once,TGTGCCAGTAGTATAACTAGCGGCCACACCTACGAGCAGTACTTC,CASSITSGHTYEQYF
TRBJ2-6,TRBD1,TRBV5-3,NA,TGTGCCAGAAGTTCGCTACAGGGGGCCAAGAGCTCTGGGGCCAACGTCCTGACTTTC,CARSSLQGAKSSGANVLTF
TRBJ2-7,TRBD2,TRBV6-6,once,TGTGCCAGCAGCCTCCCGGGACTAGCGGAAGTCTACGAGCAGTACTTC,CASSLPGLAEVYEQYF
TRBJ2-3,TRBD1,TRBV7-9,NA,TGTGCCAGCAGCTTAGGGGAGGACAGGGGACACACAGATACGCAGTATTTT,CASSLGEDRGHTDTQYF